These 10 T cell receptor beta chains were all obtained from the same sample, sequenced in a study of control samples from healthy donors and cancer patients. Assay used: immunoSEQ multiplex PCR; TCRdb lists only in-frame clones, some missing. This table holds 120,000 or so clones, approximately 90% found once. Sequenced material: blood. The receptors shown here come from a man aged 18 to 29 in good health.

The genes are TRBV9 and TRBJ2-3; 9 bases agree with TRBD1. Germline lookup yields CDR1 SGDLS and CDR2 YYNGEE. V lost 3 bases to trimming and J lost 2 bases; unmatched junction nucleotides: 7. The CDR3 runs to 16 residues. In DNA, the CDR3 is TGTGCCAGCAGCGATGGGGACAGGGACCTCACAGATACGCAGTATTTT. Its translation: CASSDGDRDLTDTQYF.

The V gene is TRBV15, the J gene TRBJ2-7; D gene ambiguous. Germline CDR1 and CDR2: LNHNV and YYDKDF (reference sequence). This CDR3 comprises 14 residues. Trimming took 5 bases from V and 0 from J, leaving 11 bases between them. CDR3 sequence: CATSGTVPSYEQYF. The CDR3 nucleotides are TGTGCCACCAGCGGAACAGTCCCCTCCTACGAGCAGTACTTC.

This chain links TRBV9 with TRBJ1-2; D remains ambiguous. CDR3 length equals 13 residues. Trimming cost V 0 bases and J 6 bases, with 9 bases left between them. Germline values: CDR1 SGDLS, CDR2 YYNGEE. The CDR3 protein is CASSVGSSDGYTF. The CDR3 nucleotides are TGTGCCAGCAGCGTAGGAAGCTCGGATGGCTACACCTTC.

V usage is TRBV3-1 (or the pseudogene TRBV3-2) and J usage is TRBJ2-4, with 11 bases identical to TRBD2. This CDR3 comprises 16 residues. The V gene's germline CDR1 is LGHDT and CDR2 YNNKEL (reference sequence). V was clipped by 3 bases and J by 0 bases; unmatched bases: 1. The CDR3 region is CASSQLAGGAKNIQYF. The CDR3 DNA reads TGTGCCAGCAGCCAGCTAGCGGGGGGAGCCAAAAACATTCAGTACTTC.

A single count supports this clone. The chain uses TRBV7-9 and TRBJ2-2; unclear D gene. The CDR3 sequence is 13 residues long. Trimming removed 5 bases at V and 3 bases at J, with 7 bases between. The V gene's germline CDR1 is SEHNR and CDR2 FQNEAQ (reference sequence). CDR3 sequence: CASSQLDTGELFF. CDR3 nucleotides: TGTGCCAGCAGCCAACTCGACACCGGGGAGCTGTTTTTT. Supplemented by reference TRBV7-9 and TRBJ2-2, the full variable domain reads DTGVSQNPRHKITKRGQNVTFRCDPISEHNRLYWYRQTLGQGPEFLTYFQNEAQLEKSRLLSDRFSAERPKGSFSTLEIQRTEQGDSAMYLCASSQLDTGELFFGEGSRLTVL.

The rearrangement joins TRBV27 to TRBJ1-1, with D maybe TRBD1 (6 bases). V lost 4 bases to trimming and J lost 0 bases, with 9 bases between them. In germline, CDR1 is MNHEY, CDR2 SMNVEV (reference sequence). CDR3 size: 14 residues. The CDR3 region has the DNA TGTGCCAGCAGTTCAGGGGCCGTGAACACTGAAGCTTTCTTT. Protein: CASSSGAVNTEAFF.

The J gene is TRBJ1-4, the V gene TRBV4-1; 8 bases match TRBD1. The CDR3 consists of 15 residues. CDR1 is MGHRA, CDR2 YSYEKL, per germline. V dropped 2 bases and J dropped 5; count of bases not matched to a gene: 4. The CDR3 sequence is CASSQWTGMNEKLFF. The DNA of the CDR3 is TGCGCCAGCAGCCAATGGACAGGGATGAATGAAAAACTGTTTTTT.

The chain joins TRBV6-4 to TRBJ1-1; a weak D match, TRBD1 (5 bases). V shed 8 bases and J shed 5 bases, with 6 bases lying between them. CDR3 length equals 10 residues. Germline lookup yields CDR1 MRHNA and CDR2 SNTAGT. The CDR3 loop is CASEGTEAFF. The CDR3 DNA reads as TGTGCCAGCGAGGGGACTGAAGCTTTCTTT.

As for this clone: A junction end diverges from the germline sequence, so it may reflect a read error. The same CDR3 also results from other DNA sequences found in this sample. V is TRBV6-5 and J is TRBJ1-4, with TRBD1 as a possible D gene (6 bases). The CDR3 runs to 15 residues. Per the germline V gene, CDR1 is MNHEY and CDR2 is SVGAGI. CDR3 in DNA: TGTGCCAGCAACGAAAGGTCAGGGGTTAATGAAAAACTATTTTTT. Amino acids: CASNERSGVNEKLFF.

This chain uses TRBV30 with TRBJ2-7; a weak D match, TRBD1 (6 bases). In germline, CDR1 is GTSNPN, CDR2 SVGIG (reference sequence). Trimming left V 4 bases short and J 3 bases short, with 16 bases between. The CDR3 length is 14 residues. The CDR3 protein is CAWTPRTASYEQYF. In DNA form, the CDR3 reads TGTGCCTGGACCCCCCGGACAGCTAGCTACGAGCAGTACTTC.